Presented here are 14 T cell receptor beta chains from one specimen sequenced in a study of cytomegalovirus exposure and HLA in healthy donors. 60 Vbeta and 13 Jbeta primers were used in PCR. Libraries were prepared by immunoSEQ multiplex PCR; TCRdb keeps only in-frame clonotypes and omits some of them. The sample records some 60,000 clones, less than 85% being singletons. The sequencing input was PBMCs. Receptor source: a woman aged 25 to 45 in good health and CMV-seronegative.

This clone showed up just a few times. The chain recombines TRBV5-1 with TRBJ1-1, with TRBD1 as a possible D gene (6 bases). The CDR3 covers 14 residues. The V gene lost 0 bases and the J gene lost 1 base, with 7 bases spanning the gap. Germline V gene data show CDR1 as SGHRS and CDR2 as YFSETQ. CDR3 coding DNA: TGCGCCAGCAGCTTGGGACAGGAGAACACTGAAGCTTTCTTT. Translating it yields CASSLGQENTEAFF.

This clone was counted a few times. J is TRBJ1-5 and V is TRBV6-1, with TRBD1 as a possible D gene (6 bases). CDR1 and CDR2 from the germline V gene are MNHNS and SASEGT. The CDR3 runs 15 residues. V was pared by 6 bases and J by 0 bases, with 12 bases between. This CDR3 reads CASSLDSYSNQPQHF. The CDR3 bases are TGTGCCAGCAGCTTGGACAGCTATAGCAATCAGCCCCAGCATTTT.

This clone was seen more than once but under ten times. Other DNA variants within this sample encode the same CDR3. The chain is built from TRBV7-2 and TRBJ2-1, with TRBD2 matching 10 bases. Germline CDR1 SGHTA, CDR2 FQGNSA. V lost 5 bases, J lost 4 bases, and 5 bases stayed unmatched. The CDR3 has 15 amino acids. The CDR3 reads CASSATSGPYNEQFF. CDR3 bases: TGTGCCAGCAGCGCGACTAGCGGGCCTTACAATGAGCAGTTCTTC. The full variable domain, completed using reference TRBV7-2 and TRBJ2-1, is GAGVSQSPSNKVTEKGKDVELRCDPISGHTALYWYRQSLGQGLEFLIYFQGNSAPDKSGLPSDRFSAERTGGSVSTLTIQRTQQEDSAVYLCASSATSGPYNEQFFGPGTRLTVL.

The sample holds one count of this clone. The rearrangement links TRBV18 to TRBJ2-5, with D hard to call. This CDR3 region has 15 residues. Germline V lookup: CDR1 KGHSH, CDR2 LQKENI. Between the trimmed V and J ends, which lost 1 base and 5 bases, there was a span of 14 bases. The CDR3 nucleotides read TGTGCCAGCTCACCACGTGACAAAGTGGTCGAGACCCAGTACTTC. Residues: CASSPRDKVVETQYF. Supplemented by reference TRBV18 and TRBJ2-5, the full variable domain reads NAGVMQNPRHLVRRRGQEARLRCSPMKGHSHVYWYRQLPEEGLKFMVYLQKENIIDESGMPKERFSAEFPKEGPSILRIQQVVRGDSAAYFCASSPRDKVVETQYFGPGTRLLVL.

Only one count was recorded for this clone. CDR3 coding DNA: TGTGCCTGGAGACCGGGACTAGCGGGAGATGAGCAGTTCTTC. Amino acids: CAWRPGLAGDEQFF. The chain couples TRBV30 to TRBJ2-1; 14 positions match TRBD2. Germline loops: CDR1 GTSNPN, CDR2 SVGIG (reference sequence). V trimming: 3 bases; J trimming: 8 bases; junction bases outside the gene matches: 3. The CDR3 totals 14 residues.

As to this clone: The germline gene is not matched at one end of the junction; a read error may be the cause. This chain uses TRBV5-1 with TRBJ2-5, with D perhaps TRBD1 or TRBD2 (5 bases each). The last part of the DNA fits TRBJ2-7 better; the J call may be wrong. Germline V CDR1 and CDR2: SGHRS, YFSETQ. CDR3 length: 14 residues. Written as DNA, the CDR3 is TGCGCCAGAAGCTTCAGGGTGGGGGCCTACGAGCAGTACTTC. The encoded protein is CARSFRVGAYEQYF.

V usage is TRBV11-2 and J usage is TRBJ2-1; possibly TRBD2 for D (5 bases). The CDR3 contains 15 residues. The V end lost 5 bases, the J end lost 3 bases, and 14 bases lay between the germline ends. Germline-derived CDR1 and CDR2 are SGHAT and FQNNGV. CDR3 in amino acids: CASSPDYLIYNEQFF. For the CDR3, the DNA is TGTGCCAGCAGCCCTGACTACCTCATCTACAATGAGCAGTTCTTC.

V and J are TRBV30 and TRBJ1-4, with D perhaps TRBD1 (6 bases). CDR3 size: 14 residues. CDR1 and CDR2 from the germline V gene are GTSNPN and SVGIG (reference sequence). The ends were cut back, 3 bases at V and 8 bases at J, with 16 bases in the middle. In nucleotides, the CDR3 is TGTGCCTGGAGCCGGGGGGAGGGGGAAGAAAAACTGTTTTTT. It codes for CAWSRGEGEEKLFF.

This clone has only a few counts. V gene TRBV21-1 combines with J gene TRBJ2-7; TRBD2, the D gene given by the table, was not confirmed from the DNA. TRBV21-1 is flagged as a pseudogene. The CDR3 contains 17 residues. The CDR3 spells CASSKGRIRRPLYEQYV. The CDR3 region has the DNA TGTGCCAGCAGCAAAGGGCGGATTCGACGGCCCCTCTACGAGCAGTACGTC.

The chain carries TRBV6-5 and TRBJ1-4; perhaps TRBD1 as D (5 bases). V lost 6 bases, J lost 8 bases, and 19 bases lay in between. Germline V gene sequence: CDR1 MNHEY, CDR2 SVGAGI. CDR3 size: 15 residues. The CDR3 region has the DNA TGTGCCAGCAGCAACGGGGGAACCCGAGGGGAAAAACTGTTTTTT. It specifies CASSNGGTRGEKLFF.

CDR3 amino acids: CASSPRSTGDNEKLFF. CDR3 coding DNA: TGTGCCAGTAGCCCGAGATCGACAGGGGATAATGAAAAACTGTTTTTT. The chain recombines TRBV19 with TRBJ1-4; 8 nucleotides agree with TRBD1. The length of the CDR3 is 16 residues. Losses at the gene ends were 6 bases for V and 4 bases for J; bases not matched to a gene: 10. CDR1 and CDR2 from the germline V gene are LNHDA and SQIVND (reference sequence).

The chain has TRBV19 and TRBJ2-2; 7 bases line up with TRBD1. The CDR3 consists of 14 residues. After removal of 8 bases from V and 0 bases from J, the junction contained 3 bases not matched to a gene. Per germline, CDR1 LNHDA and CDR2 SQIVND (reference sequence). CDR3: CASRQGTNTGELFF. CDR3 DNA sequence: TGTGCCAGTCGACAGGGAACGAACACCGGGGAGCTGTTTTTT.

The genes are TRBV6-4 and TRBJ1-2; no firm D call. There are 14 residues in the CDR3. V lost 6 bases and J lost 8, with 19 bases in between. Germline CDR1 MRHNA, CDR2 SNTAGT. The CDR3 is CASSSSGGNKGYTF. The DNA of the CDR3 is TGTGCCAGCAGCTCGTCAGGAGGGAATAAGGGCTACACCTTC.

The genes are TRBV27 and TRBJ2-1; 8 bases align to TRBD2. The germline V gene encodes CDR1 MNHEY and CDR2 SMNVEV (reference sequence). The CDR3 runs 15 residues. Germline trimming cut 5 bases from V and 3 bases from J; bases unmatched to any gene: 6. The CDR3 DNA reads TGTGCCAGCAGTCTCGGACTAGCTGGCTACAATGAGCAGTTCTTC. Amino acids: CASSLGLAGYNEQFF.